This TCR beta chain stems from a study of shared clonotypes between healthy human individuals. Germline values: CDR1 SGHTS, CDR2 YDEGEE. V was trimmed by 5 bases and J by 0 bases, leaving 9 bases between them. The CDR3 extends over 13 amino acids. Naivety among CD8 cells was defined by CD45RO negativity and positive CCR7 selection, thereby excluding terminally differentiated effector memory CD45RA+ cells. TCRdb's copy holds only in-frame clones and misses some; the assay was immunoSEQ multiplex PCR. The table includes 1.5 million to 2.5 million clones, 85% to 95% detected once. Sequencing was carried out using naive CD8+ T cells sorted from blood. The clonotype was recovered from a man younger than 35 in good health. V usage is TRBV5-8 and J usage is TRBJ2-7; TRBD1 is a possible D gene (5 bases). This CDR3 reads CASSRTHSYEQYF. The CDR3 DNA sequence: TGTGCCAGCAGTAGGACACACTCCTACGAGCAGTACTTC.